These 27 T cell receptor beta chains were all obtained from the same sample, sequenced in a study of sequential checkpoint blockade in melanoma. Treatment noted: randomized to nivolumab then ipilimumab (arm A) or the reverse (arm B). Sequencing used immunoSEQ multiplex PCR; TCRdb keeps in-frame clones, though not all of them. The data contain just over 15,000 clones, approximately 80% of them singletons. The specimen was CD8+ T cells sorted from blood (inferred from file names), collected from a patient given nivolumab and ipilimumab in sequence. These TCRs come from a human donor with melanoma.

This rearrangement joins TRBV4-3 to TRBJ2-1; D perhaps matches TRBD2 (7 bases). The CDR3 is made up of 17 amino acids. The germline gives CDR1 LGHNA, CDR2 YSLEER. The V gene lost 3 bases and the J gene lost 5 bases, with 20 bases spanning the gap. CDR3 loop: CASSQAGGGTPDNEQFF. CDR3 sequence (DNA): TGCGCCAGCAGCCAGGCCGGCGGGGGCACGCCGGACAATGAGCAGTTCTTC.

The chain has TRBV19 and TRBJ1-1; no reliable D call. The V gene lost 1 base and the J gene lost 3 bases, with 15 bases spanning the gap. Germline V gene lookup returns CDR1 LNHDA and CDR2 SQIVND (reference sequence). CDR3 length: 16 residues. In DNA form, the CDR3 reads TGTGCCAGTAGTATAGCGAGGTGGCAGAGAGACACTGAAGCTTTCTTT. Translated, it gives CASSIARWQRDTEAFF.

The genes are TRBV7-6 and TRBJ1-1; D gene unclear. CDR1 and CDR2 from the germline V gene are SGHVS and FNYEAQ. The CDR3 spans 18 residues. V lost 1 base and J lost 0, with 18 bases in between. The CDR3 loop is CASSLVVGTLDMNTEAFF. CDR3 in DNA: TGTGCCAGCAGCTTAGTTGTGGGCACTCTTGACATGAACACTGAAGCTTTCTTT.

CDR3 in DNA: TGCAGCGCGGGACCGGGACAGAACTCCTACGAGCAGTACTTC. Its translation: CSAGPGQNSYEQYF. This chain joins TRBV29-1 and TRBJ2-7, with 7 bases fitting TRBD1. J gave up 0 bases and V 7 bases, and 9 bases lay outside the gene matches. Germline V gene data show CDR1 as SQVTM and CDR2 as ANQGSEA. This CDR3 is 14 amino acids long.

This chain connects TRBV4-1 to TRBJ1-2; D uncertain. The CDR3 has 15 amino acids. Between the trimmed V and J ends, which lost 1 base and 5 bases, there was a span of 14 bases. Germline values: CDR1 MGHRA, CDR2 YSYEKL. The CDR3 bases are TGCGCCAGCAGCCAAGCGCGGATCGATCAATATGGCTACACCTTC. Its protein is CASSQARIDQYGYTF.

The chain carries TRBV6-5 and TRBJ2-7; tentatively, D is TRBD1 (6 bases). Germline CDR1 MNHEY, CDR2 SVGAGI. The CDR3 extends over 11 amino acids. CDR3 nucleotides: TGTGCAACAGGGAGCTCCTACGAGCAGTACTTC. As protein: CATGSSYEQYF.

This clone turned up a few times. This chain links TRBV5-1 with TRBJ2-7; D is unresolved. This CDR3 is 13 amino acids long. Germline CDR1 reads SGHRS; CDR2 reads YFSETQ. V lost 4 bases to trimming and J lost 2 bases, with 10 bases between them. CDR3 residues: CASSELTTYEQYF. The CDR3, as DNA: TGCGCCAGCAGCGAGCTCACTACCTACGAGCAGTACTTC.

V usage is TRBV15 and J usage is TRBJ2-7; TRBD2 agrees at 8 bases. The CDR3 contains 15 residues. The J segment lost 3 bases and the V segment lost 8 bases, leaving 12 bases of the junction unmatched. Germline CDR1 LNHNV, CDR2 YYDKDF (reference sequence). The CDR3 loop is CATAGGLLGFYEQYF. The CDR3 nucleotides are TGTGCCACCGCGGGGGGTTTGTTAGGGTTCTACGAGCAGTACTTC.

This clone was counted a single time. The chain recombines TRBV27 with TRBJ2-1; 8 bases agree with TRBD2. V dropped 3 bases and J dropped 6; count of bases not matched to a gene: 4. CDR1 MNHEY and CDR2 SMNVEV come from the germline V gene (reference sequence). CDR3 size: 14 residues. The CDR3 nucleotides are TGTGCCAGCAGTTTCCTAGCGGGTCCCAATGAGCAGTTCTTC. It specifies CASSFLAGPNEQFF.

The chain is built from TRBV25-1 and TRBJ2-7, with 9 bases lining up with TRBD1. Looked up from germline, CDR1 is MGHDK and CDR2 is SYGVNS. CDR3 size: 14 residues. V lost 1 base, J lost 3 bases, and 1 base stayed unmatched. The CDR3 DNA reads TGTGCCAGCAGTGAATCGGGACAGGGCTACGAGCAGTACTTC. As protein: CASSESGQGYEQYF.

The gene calls are TRBV30 and TRBJ1-4, with 9 nucleotides matching TRBD1. This CDR3 contains 13 residues. Germline trimming cut 6 bases from V and 8 bases from J; bases unmatched to any gene: 7. In germline, CDR1 is GTSNPN, CDR2 SVGIG (reference sequence). The DNA of the CDR3 is TGTGCCTGCGGCCGGGACAGGGACGAAAAACTGTTTTTT. It codes for CACGRDRDEKLFF.

The gene calls are TRBV5-6 and TRBJ2-1; no reliable D call. The CDR3 has 13 residues. The V end lost 7 bases, the J end lost 2 bases, and 10 bases lay between the germline ends. Per germline, CDR1 SGHDT and CDR2 YYEEEE. The CDR3 loop reads CASETRTYNEQFF. In DNA form, the CDR3 reads TGTGCCAGCGAGACACGCACCTACAATGAGCAGTTCTTC.

The V gene is TRBV6-1, the J gene TRBJ1-6; TRBD1 agrees at 8 bases. CDR3 length: 14 amino acids. V lost 4 bases and J lost 7; bases outside the gene matches: 3. CDR1 and CDR2 (germline): MNHNS, SASEGT. CDR3 protein: CASSGGQENSPLHF. The CDR3 DNA reads as TGTGCCAGCAGTGGGGGACAGGAAAATTCACCCCTCCACTTT.

The chain carries TRBV2 and TRBJ1-4; D might be TRBD1 (6 bases). V lost 6 bases and J lost 5, with 13 bases in between. Germline CDR1 and CDR2: SNHLY and FYNNEI. This CDR3 is 14 amino acids long. CDR3 bases: TGTGCCAGCAGGGAGACAGGTGGGAATGAAAAACTGTTTTTT. Translating gives CASRETGGNEKLFF.

The chain couples TRBV25-1 to TRBJ2-2, with TRBD2 matching 14 bases. The germline V gene has CDR1 MGHDK and CDR2 SYGVNS. The CDR3 covers 16 residues. Unmatched junction bases numbered 1, after V lost 2 bases and J lost 5 bases. The CDR3 DNA sequence: TGTGCCAGCAGTGAAGGGACTAGCGGGAGTACCGGGGAGCTGTTTTTT. It translates to CASSEGTSGSTGELFF.

The table lists this clone with a count of one. The chain employs TRBV6-1 and TRBJ2-2; 8 bases match TRBD1. The trim removed 4 bases at V and 3 bases at J, leaving 7 bases unmatched. Germline CDR1 is MNHNS and CDR2 is SASEGT. This CDR3 has 16 amino acids. The CDR3 sequence is CASSVQQGDDTGELFF. CDR3 coding DNA: TGTGCCAGCAGTGTACAACAGGGGGACGACACCGGGGAGCTGTTTTTT.

This clone is medium-sized (0.01 to 0.1%). The chain uses TRBV9 and TRBJ2-3; D ambiguous. CDR1 and CDR2 from the germline V gene are SGDLS and YYNGEE. V lost 0 bases and J 4 bases, leaving 15 bases between the germline ends. This CDR3 contains 16 residues. CDR3 loop: CASSVARSSTSDTQYF. CDR3 DNA: TGTGCCAGCAGCGTAGCGAGGTCTTCTACTTCAGATACGCAGTATTTT.

V is TRBV9 and J is TRBJ2-2, with TRBD1 as a possible D gene (6 bases). V lost 6 bases, J lost 5 bases, and 11 bases lay in between. From germline, CDR1 is SGDLS and CDR2 YYNGEE. The CDR3 is 13 amino acids. CDR3 sequence (DNA): TGTGCCAGCATGGGGGCGGAGACCGGGGAGCTGTTTTTT. Residues: CASMGAETGELFF.

This clone was seen a handful of times. The chain has TRBV27 and TRBJ2-3, with TRBD2 matching over 10 bases. There are 15 residues in the CDR3. J lost 2 bases, V lost 6 bases, and 5 bases had no gene match. Germline V gene sequence: CDR1 MNHEY, CDR2 SMNVEV (reference sequence). CDR3 sequence: CASSLAGGITDTQYF. DNA for the CDR3: TGTGCCAGCAGCTTAGCGGGAGGAATCACAGATACGCAGTATTTT.

This rearrangement joins TRBV27 to TRBJ1-1, with TRBD1 identical over 7 bases. The CDR3 length is 14 residues. The V segment lost 2 bases and the J segment 8 bases; nucleotides outside the gene matches: 8. In germline, CDR1 is MNHEY, CDR2 SMNVEV (reference sequence). The CDR3 nucleotides read TGTGCCAGCAGTTTAAGGGGCCGGGACAGCGAAGCTTTCTTT. Translation: CASSLRGRDSEAFF.

This clone was recorded a few times. V and J are TRBV14 and TRBJ2-3; 7 bases agree with TRBD1. J gave up 3 bases and V 7 bases, and 4 bases lay outside the gene matches. CDR1 SGHDN and CDR2 FVKESK come from the germline V gene. CDR3 size: 13 residues. CDR3 nucleotides: TGTGCCAGCACCCTACAGGGGACAGATACGCAGTATTTT. Translation: CASTLQGTDTQYF.

This chain uses TRBV6-1 with TRBJ1-1; TRBD1 matches 7 bases. The CDR3 extends over 16 amino acids. V shed 4 bases and J 3 bases; nucleotides not matched to a gene: 11. Germline V gene lookup returns CDR1 MNHNS and CDR2 SASEGT. This CDR3 reads CASSVYFGTADTEAFF. In nucleotides, the CDR3 is TGTGCCAGCAGTGTTTATTTCGGGACAGCGGACACTGAAGCTTTCTTT.

The gene calls are TRBV7-9 and TRBJ2-3; 11 bases fit TRBD2. The CDR3 runs 15 residues. The junction had 3 bases not matched to a gene; V was cut back by 3 bases and J by 4 bases. Germline CDR1 SEHNR, CDR2 FQNEAQ (reference sequence). This CDR3 reads CASSFLAGGPDTQYF. The CDR3 coding sequence is TGTGCCAGCAGCTTTTTAGCGGGAGGGCCAGATACGCAGTATTTT. Full variable domain (rest looked up from reference TRBV7-9 and TRBJ2-3): DTGVSQNPRHKITKRGQNVTFRCDPISEHNRLYWYRQTLGQGPEFLTYFQNEAQLEKSRLLSDRFSAERPKGSFSTLEIQRTEQGDSAMYLCASSFLAGGPDTQYFGPGTRLTVL.

The V and J genes are TRBV6-5 and TRBJ2-1; 8 bases line up with TRBD2. Germline loops: CDR1 MNHEY, CDR2 SVGAGI. The CDR3 has 15 amino acids. J lost 7 bases, V lost 5 bases, and 10 bases had no gene match. The CDR3 nucleotides read TGTGCCAGCAGTCCTCAATCGGGAGGGCCTAATGAGCAGTTCTTC. Its protein product is CASSPQSGGPNEQFF.

The V gene is TRBV5-1, the J gene TRBJ2-3; D remains unclear. V lost 2 bases, J lost 6 bases, and 7 bases lay in between. The CDR3 spans 12 residues. Germline V CDR1 and CDR2: SGHRS, YFSETQ. CDR3 DNA: TGCGCCAGCAGCTTAGAACAGGATACGCAGTATTTT. Translating it yields CASSLEQDTQYF.

This clone was counted a single time. The chain has TRBV7-6 and TRBJ2-3, with a weak D call TRBD1 (6 bases). The CDR3 runs 15 residues. Trimming shortened V by 5 bases and J by 4 bases, and 16 bases separated the two germline ends. The germline gives CDR1 SGHVS, CDR2 FNYEAQ. The CDR3 loop is CASSPPGHRADTQYF. For the CDR3, the DNA is TGTGCCAGCAGCCCTCCGGGACACCGCGCAGATACGCAGTATTTT.

This chain uses TRBV27 with TRBJ2-1; 9 bases are a match to TRBD1. CDR3 length equals 14 residues. The junction had 6 bases not matched to a gene; V was cut back by 6 bases and J by 6 bases. CDR1 and CDR2 (germline): MNHEY, SMNVEV (reference sequence). CDR3 coding DNA: TGTGCCAGCAGGGCCGGGACAGGGCCCAATGAGCAGTTCTTC. Translation gives CASRAGTGPNEQFF.